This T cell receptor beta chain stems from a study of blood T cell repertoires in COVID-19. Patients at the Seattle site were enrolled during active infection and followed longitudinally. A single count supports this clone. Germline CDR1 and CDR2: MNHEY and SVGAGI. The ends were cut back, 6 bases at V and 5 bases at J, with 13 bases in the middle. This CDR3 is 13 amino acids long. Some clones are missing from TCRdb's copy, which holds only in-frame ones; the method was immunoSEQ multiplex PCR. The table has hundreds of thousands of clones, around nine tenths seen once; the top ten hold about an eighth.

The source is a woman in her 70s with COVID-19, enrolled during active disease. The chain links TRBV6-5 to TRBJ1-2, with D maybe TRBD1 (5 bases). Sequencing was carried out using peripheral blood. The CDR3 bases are TGTGCCAGCAGCCCGGGACTGATTTATGGCTACACCTTC. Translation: CASSPGLIYGYTF.